Following are 14 T cell receptor beta chains from one sample sequenced in a study of regulatory T cells in long-lasting Graves disease. The time point here: persistent/refractory GD, antithyroid drugs over 5 years with positive TRAb. From PBMCs, RNA was extracted and then used to make the TCR library. iRepertoire HTBI primers and Arm-PCR of CDR3 regions built TCR beta libraries. TCRdb recomputed calls from the multiplex PCR reads with MiXCR, one row per CDR3 protein. The sample holds around 400,000 distinct CDR3 sequences, more than 20% seen once. Sequenced material: peripheral blood mononuclear cells (PBMCs), taken when the disease was refractory, from a patient treated with antithyroid drugs. The receptors were sampled from a woman aged 40-49 years with Graves disease.

As concerns this clonotype: The junction departs from the called germline gene at one end, perhaps through a read error. The chain employs TRBV27 and TRBJ2-7; 11 bases fit TRBD2. The CDR3 length is 17 residues. In germline, CDR1 is MNHEY, CDR2 SMNVEV (reference sequence). CDR3 in amino acids: CASSFGVGSGRGYGQYF. The CDR3 coding sequence is TGTGCCAGCAGTTTTGGGGTCGGTAGCGGGAGGGGCTACGGGCAGTACTTC.

The chain is built from TRBV2 and TRBJ2-7, with unresolved D. CDR3 length equals 15 residues. Germline CDR1 SNHLY, CDR2 FYNNEI. The V end was cut by 4 bases, the J end by 3 bases, with 16 bases between. The CDR3 DNA sequence: TGTGCCAGCAGTGCCGGGTTCAGTAAGCACTACGAGCAGTACTTC. As protein: CASSAGFSKHYEQYF.

This clonotype showed up just a few times. The chain joins TRBV6-2 or TRBV6-3 to TRBJ1-2; the D gene is possibly TRBD1 (5 bases). CDR1 MNHEY and CDR2 SVGEGT come from the germline V gene. This CDR3 is built from 16 residues. Deletions cut 0 bases from V and 8 bases from J, with 19 bases between. The CDR3 spells CASSYSISDKDGGYTF. CDR3 coding DNA: TGTGCCAGCAGTTACTCGATCTCGGACAAAGATGGGGGCTACACCTTC.

This clonotype was seen more than once but under ten times. The rearrangement uses TRBV19 and TRBJ1-1; 7 bases align to TRBD1. Germline lookup yields CDR1 LNHDA and CDR2 SQIVND (reference sequence). The V segment lost 6 bases and the J segment 5 bases; nucleotides outside the gene matches: 6. The CDR3 consists of 13 residues. CDR3 protein: CASRFQGVTEAFF. The CDR3 DNA reads as TGTGCCAGTAGATTCCAGGGGGTAACTGAAGCTTTCTTT.

On this clonotype itself: This may be a read error: a much more frequent sequence differs by one nucleotide. V and J are TRBV29-1 and TRBJ1-2; TRBD1 might be the D (6 bases). Trimming took 8 bases from V and 3 from J, leaving 10 bases between them. Germline V lookup: CDR1 SQVTM, CDR2 ANQGSEA. This CDR3 region has 11 residues. CDR3 in amino acids: CSLDRDYGYTF. CDR3 DNA: TGCAGCCTGGACAGAGACTATGGCTACACCTTC. The complete variable domain, with remaining parts taken from reference TRBV29-1 and TRBJ1-2, reads SAVISQKPSRDICQRGTSLTIQCQVDSQVTMMFWYRQQPGQSLTLIATANQGSEATYESGFVIDKFPISRPNLTFSTLTVSNMSPEDSSIYLCSLDRDYGYTFGSGTRLTVV.

This clonotype occurred many times. The chain links TRBV6-1 to TRBJ2-7; 12 bases line up with TRBD1. The CDR3 is made up of 15 amino acids. Germline assignment: CDR1 MNHNS and CDR2 SASEGT. V lost 6 bases and J lost 6; bases outside the gene matches: 9. CDR3 nucleotides: TGTGCCAGCAGCCCTTCCGGGACAGGGGGCGGCGAGCAGTACTTC. Translation gives CASSPSGTGGGEQYF.

This clonotype was picked up many times. CDR3 bases: TGTGCCAGCAAACGGACTAGCGCAGAGACCCAGTACTTC. Translated: CASKRTSAETQYF. The V gene is TRBV2, the J gene TRBJ2-5, with 9 bases aligning to TRBD2. The trim removed 7 bases at V and 4 bases at J, leaving 4 bases unmatched. Germline CDR1 is SNHLY and CDR2 is FYNNEI. This CDR3 is 13 amino acids long.

This clonotype was seen at least ten times. At one end the junction does not follow the germline gene, possibly because of a read error. The genes are TRBV7-3 and TRBJ2-2, with 9 bases fitting TRBD1. The V gene's germline CDR1 is SGHTA and CDR2 FQGTGA. The CDR3 consists of 16 residues. CDR3 DNA sequence: TGTGCCAGCAGCTTGTTCGGGACAGGGAACGCCGGGGAGCTGTTTTTT. Amino acid sequence: CASSLFGTGNAGELFF.

The J gene is TRBJ2-5, the V gene TRBV18; D remains ambiguous. Trimming pared 2 bases from V and 5 bases from J, leaving 6 bases between. Looked up from germline, CDR1 is KGHSH and CDR2 is LQKENI. This CDR3 is built from 12 residues. The CDR3 DNA reads as TGTGCCAGCTCACCAGAATCGGAGACCCAGTACTTC. Protein sequence: CASSPESETQYF. Drawing the rest from reference TRBV18 and TRBJ2-5, the complete variable domain is NAGVMQNPRHLVRRRGQEARLRCSPMKGHSHVYWYRQLPEEGLKFMVYLQKENIIDESGMPKERFSAEFPKEGPSILRIQQVVRGDSAAYFCASSPESETQYFGPGTRLLVL.

This clonotype was recorded a few times. CDR3 bases: TGTGCCAGCCGAGAAGTCAGGACCGGGGAGCTGTTTTTT. It translates to CASREVRTGELFF. This chain joins TRBV6-1 and TRBJ2-2; no firm D call. This CDR3 comprises 13 residues. CDR1 is MNHNS and CDR2 is SASEGT in the germline V gene. Trimming removed 8 bases from V and 5 bases from J, with 12 bases in between.

The chain joins TRBV7-3 to TRBJ1-1, with a weak D call TRBD1 (6 bases). V was trimmed by 5 bases and J by 1 base, leaving 17 bases between them. Per germline, CDR1 SGHTA and CDR2 FQGTGA. CDR3 size: 16 residues. In DNA form, the CDR3 reads TGTGCCAGCAGCCCGGAGGGGGGCGCGTCGAACACTGAAGCTTTCTTT. It translates to CASSPEGGASNTEAFF.

The chain employs TRBV18 and TRBJ1-1; a weak D match, TRBD1 (5 bases). The CDR3 covers 13 residues. V was trimmed by 2 bases and J by 7 bases, leaving 11 bases between them. Germline values: CDR1 KGHSH, CDR2 LQKENI. The CDR3 reads CASSPSGGLEAFF. CDR3 nucleotide sequence: TGTGCCAGCTCACCATCTGGGGGACTTGAAGCTTTCTTT.

The table lists this clonotype with a few counts. The chain has TRBV12-3 or TRBV12-4 and TRBJ2-7; possibly TRBD1 or TRBD2 for D (5 bases each). V was shortened by 1 base and J by 4 bases, with 11 bases between the two germline ends. The CDR3 totals 14 residues. For the CDR3, the DNA is TGTGCCAGCAGTTTAGGGGACGGAGAATACGAGCAGTACTTC. The encoded protein is CASSLGDGEYEQYF.

This clonotype occurred many times. V gene TRBV2 combines with J gene TRBJ1-1; no definite D call. Deletions cut 8 bases from V and 8 bases from J, with 18 bases between. The CDR3 runs 13 residues. In germline, CDR1 is SNHLY, CDR2 FYNNEI. CDR3: CASENSLGLEAFF. CDR3 DNA sequence: TGTGCCAGCGAAAACAGCTTAGGGTTGGAAGCTTTCTTT.